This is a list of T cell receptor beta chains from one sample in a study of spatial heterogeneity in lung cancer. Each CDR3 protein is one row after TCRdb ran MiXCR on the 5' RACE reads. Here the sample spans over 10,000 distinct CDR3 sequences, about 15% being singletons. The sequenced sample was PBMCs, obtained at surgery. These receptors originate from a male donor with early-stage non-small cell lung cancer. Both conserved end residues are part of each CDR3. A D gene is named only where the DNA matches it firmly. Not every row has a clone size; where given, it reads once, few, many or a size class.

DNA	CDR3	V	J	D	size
TGCAGTGCTCAGGCGGGGTACAATGAGCAGTTCTTC	CSAQAGYNEQFF	TRBV20-1	TRBJ2-1	-	many
TGTGCCAGCAGTTTCTTCCCCGGGGAGCTGTTTTTT	CASSFFPGELFF	TRBV28	TRBJ2-2	-	-
TGTGCCATCAGGCAGCAGGCACTCTCTGGAAACACCATATATTTT	CAIRQQALSGNTIYF	TRBV10-3	TRBJ1-3	-	-
TGTGCCAGCAGCCGAGCAGGGAACACTGAAGCTTTCTTT	CASSRAGNTEAFF	TRBV5-6	TRBJ1-1	-	many
TGTGCCAGCAGTCCCGGACAGGCGCGAGTGGAGCAGTACTTC	CASSPGQARVEQYF	TRBV6-2/TRBV6-3	TRBJ2-7	TRBD1	many
TGTGCCAGCAGACCGACTAGCGGCTACAATGAGCAGTTCTTC	CASRPTSGYNEQFF	TRBV6-5	TRBJ2-1	TRBD2	few
TGTGCCAGCAGCTTAGCTAGCGGACGCACAGATACGCAGTATTTT	CASSLASGRTDTQYF	TRBV7-2	TRBJ2-3	-	-
TGTGCCAGCAGCTTAGTATCTGGGGATACGCAGTATTTT	CASSLVSGDTQYF	TRBV7-2	TRBJ2-3	-	once
TGTGCCAGCAGCACACGGGACAGGGCCTCGAATGAGCAGTTCTTC	CASSTRDRASNEQFF	TRBV7-9	TRBJ2-1	TRBD1	many
TGTGCCAGCAGCGCGACAGGGTCATCTTTGAAAACTGAAGCTTTCTTT	CASSATGSSLKTEAFF	TRBV13	TRBJ1-1	TRBD1	many
TGTGCCAGTAGCCGGAGAAACGATCAGCCCCAGCATTTT	CASSRRNDQPQHF	TRBV19	TRBJ1-5	-	-
TGTGCCGGGGGGGCCCAGGGTACGAAAGATACGCAGTATTTT	CAGGAQGTKDTQYF	TRBV2	TRBJ2-3	-	many
TGCGCCAGCAGCCAAGATACAAGACAGTACTCCTACGAGCAGTACTTC	CASSQDTRQYSYEQYF	TRBV4-3	TRBJ2-7	-	few